The TCR beta chain described here comes from a study of blood T cell repertoires in COVID-19. For the study at large: Collection of acute and convalescent COVID-19 samples took place in the United States, Italy and Spain.

The table came from immunoSEQ multiplex PCR; TCRdb's copy has only in-frame clones and leaves some out. The sample consists of 70,000 to 85,000 clones, more than 65% of them appearing once. Germline values: CDR1 MNHEY, CDR2 SMNVEV (reference sequence). The CDR3 spans 14 residues. V trimming: 6 bases; J trimming: 7 bases; junction bases outside the gene matches: 5. The chain is built from TRBV27 and TRBJ1-6; TRBD1 matches at 8 bases. The sample comprised peripheral blood. This clonotype was sampled from an elderly man with acute or convalescent COVID-19. CDR3 protein: CASRPGQDNSPLHF. The CDR3 coding sequence is TGTGCCAGCAGGCCGGGACAGGACAATTCACCCCTCCACTTT.